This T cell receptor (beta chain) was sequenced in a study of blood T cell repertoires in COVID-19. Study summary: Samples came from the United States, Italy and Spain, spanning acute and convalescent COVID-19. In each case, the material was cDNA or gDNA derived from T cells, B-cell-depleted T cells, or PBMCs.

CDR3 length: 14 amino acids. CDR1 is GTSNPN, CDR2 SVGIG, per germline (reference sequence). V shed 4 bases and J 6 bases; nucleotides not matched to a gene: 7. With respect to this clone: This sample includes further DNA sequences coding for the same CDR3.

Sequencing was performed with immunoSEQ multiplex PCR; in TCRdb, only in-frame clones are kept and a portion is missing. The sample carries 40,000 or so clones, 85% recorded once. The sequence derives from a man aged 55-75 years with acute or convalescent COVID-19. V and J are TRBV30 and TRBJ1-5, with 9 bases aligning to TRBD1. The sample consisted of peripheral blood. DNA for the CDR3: TGTGCCTGGACGGGACAGGGAGGTGGTCAGCCCCAGCATTTT. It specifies CAWTGQGGGQPQHF.